These T cell receptor beta chains were read from a single sample in a study of blood T cells in healthy people across ages. MiXCR, run by TCRdb on the 5' RACE reads, gives a single entry per CDR3 protein. Of approximately 1.5 million distinct CDR3 sequences listed, roughly 43% are singletons. The sequenced sample consisted of blood. The receptors derive from a woman aged 18-30 years in good health. CDR3s include the opening cysteine and the closing phenylalanine or tryptophan. Each record gives: J gene, clone size, D gene, V gene, CDR3 protein, CDR3 DNA. The D gene is left open where the match is weak. Expanded clones get a size class; other rows say once, few or many, or leave the size out.

J: TRBJ2-1
size: few
D: NA
V: TRBV4-3
CDR3: CASSFRSGINEQFF
DNA: TGCGCCAGCAGCTTCCGTTCGGGGATCAATGAGCAGTTCTTC

J: TRBJ2-1
size: NA
D: TRBD2
V: TRBV10-3
CDR3: CAISESGLAVSSYNEQFF
DNA: TGTGCCATCAGTGAGTCAGGACTAGCGGTGAGCTCCTACAATGAGCAGTTCTTC

J: TRBJ2-3
size: many
D: TRBD1
V: TRBV13
CDR3: CASSLMGQGTDTQYF
DNA: TGTGCCAGCAGCTTAATGGGACAGGGCACAGATACGCAGTATTTT

J: TRBJ2-1
size: NA
D: TRBD2
V: TRBV20-1
CDR3: CSARDGLAVSYEQFF
DNA: TGCAGTGCTAGAGACGGACTAGCGGTCTCCTACGAGCAGTTCTTC

J: TRBJ2-2
size: NA
D: NA
V: TRBV28
CDR3: CASSFRGTNTGELFF
DNA: TGTGCCAGCAGTTTCCGCGGAACGAACACCGGGGAGCTGTTTTTT

J: TRBJ2-4
size: few
D: NA
V: TRBV6-2/TRBV6-3
CDR3: CASRITGSGVLAKNIQYF
DNA: TGTGCCAGCAGGATCACAGGGAGCGGAGTATTAGCCAAAAACATTCAGTACTTC

J: TRBJ1-1
size: NA
D: NA
V: TRBV7-9
CDR3: CASSFNANTEAFF
DNA: TGTGCCAGCAGCTTTAACGCGAACACTGAAGCTTTCTTT

J: TRBJ1-5
size: NA
D: TRBD1
V: TRBV5-1
CDR3: CTSSKGTGGNQPQHF
DNA: TGCACCAGCAGCAAAGGGACAGGCGGTAATCAGCCCCAGCATTTT

J: TRBJ1-5
size: NA
D: TRBD1
V: TRBV15
CDR3: CATSRERQGGTRPQHF
DNA: TGTGCCACCAGCAGAGAAAGACAGGGGGGGACTCGGCCCCAGCATTTT

J: TRBJ2-3
size: few
D: NA
V: TRBV12-5
CDR3: CASGLPTTTLRDTQYF
DNA: TGTGCTAGTGGTTTACCCACAACGACTCTCCGGGATACGCAGTATTTT

J: TRBJ1-3
size: once
D: TRBD1
V: TRBV2
CDR3: CASSGQGSGDTIYF
DNA: TGTGCCAGCAGCGGACAGGGGAGTGGAGACACCATATATTTT

J: TRBJ1-2
size: NA
D: NA
V: TRBV6-2/TRBV6-3
CDR3: CASKTGYGYTF
DNA: TGTGCCAGCAAGACAGGTTATGGCTACACCTTC

J: TRBJ2-7
size: NA
D: NA
V: TRBV3-1
CDR3: CASSHPTDSTYEQYF
DNA: TGTGCCAGCAGCCACCCGACGGACAGTACCTACGAGCAGTACTTC

J: TRBJ1-6
size: few
D: NA
V: TRBV6-5
CDR3: CASSYRAGENSPLHF
DNA: TGTGCCAGCAGTTACAGGGCAGGGGAGAATTCACCCCTCCACTTT

J: TRBJ1-1
size: NA
D: NA
V: TRBV12-5
CDR3: CASGFVQGECTEAFF
DNA: TGTGCTAGTGGTTTTGTACAGGGTGAGTGCACTGAAGCTTTCTTT

J: TRBJ1-5
size: few
D: NA
V: TRBV6-2/TRBV6-3
CDR3: CASSYSLYQPQHF
DNA: TGTGCCAGCAGTTACTCCTTATATCAGCCCCAGCATTTT

J: TRBJ1-2
size: NA
D: NA
V: TRBV7-9
CDR3: CASSLPRTNYGYTF
DNA: TGTGCCAGCAGCTTGCCGAGAACTAACTATGGCTACACCTTC

J: TRBJ2-5
size: NA
D: TRBD2
V: TRBV4-1
CDR3: CASSQGPGTSEQETQYF
DNA: TGCGCCAGCAGCCAAGGTCCCGGGACTAGCGAACAAGAGACCCAGTACTTC

J: TRBJ2-1
size: NA
D: TRBD1
V: TRBV18
CDR3: CASSPRTGAEEQFF
DNA: TGTGCCAGCTCACCGAGGACAGGGGCCGAGGAGCAGTTCTTC

J: TRBJ2-1
size: NA
D: TRBD2
V: TRBV7-9
CDR3: CASSRGRAGDEQFF
DNA: TGTGCCAGCAGTCGAGGGAGGGCCGGAGATGAGCAGTTCTTC

J: TRBJ2-3
size: few
D: NA
V: TRBV7-9
CDR3: CASSLGLPADTQYF
DNA: TGTGCCAGCAGCTTGGGCCTCCCAGCGGATACGCAGTATTTT

J: TRBJ2-1
size: NA
D: NA
V: TRBV11-2
CDR3: CASNFYNEQFF
DNA: TGTGCCAGCAACTTTTACAATGAGCAGTTCTTC

J: TRBJ2-3
size: NA
D: NA
V: TRBV5-5
CDR3: CVSRGTIGLDTQYF
DNA: TGTGTCAGCAGGGGGACTATAGGACTGGATACGCAGTATTTT

J: TRBJ2-1
size: NA
D: NA
V: TRBV2
CDR3: CASSAISYNEQFF
DNA: TGTGCCAGCTCGGCCATCTCCTACAATGAGCAGTTCTTC

J: TRBJ2-5
size: few
D: NA
V: TRBV2
CDR3: CASSSLRLGPQETQYF
DNA: TGTGCCAGCAGTAGCCTCCGACTAGGACCTCAAGAGACCCAGTACTTC

J: TRBJ2-1
size: few
D: NA
V: TRBV28
CDR3: CASSLRDPRDEQFF
DNA: TGTGCCAGCAGTTTACGGGATCCACGGGATGAGCAGTTCTTC

J: TRBJ1-6
size: few
D: NA
V: TRBV5-1
CDR3: CASSPRPSDNSPLHF
DNA: TGCGCCAGCAGCCCCCGACCATCCGATAATTCACCCCTCCACTTT

J: TRBJ2-1
size: NA
D: NA
V: TRBV11-2
CDR3: CASSQPSSGASYNEQFF
DNA: TGTGCCAGCAGTCAACCCTCCTCGGGAGCCTCGTACAATGAGCAGTTCTTC

J: TRBJ2-1
size: few
D: NA
V: TRBV5-1
CDR3: CASSLAILRDSVGNEQFF
DNA: TGCGCCAGCAGCTTGGCGATCCTCAGGGACTCCGTAGGGAATGAGCAGTTCTTC

J: TRBJ2-3
size: NA
D: NA
V: TRBV9
CDR3: CASSETGHLSTDTQYF
DNA: TGTGCCAGCAGCGAAACGGGACATCTAAGCACAGATACGCAGTATTTT

J: TRBJ1-5
size: few
D: TRBD1
V: TRBV7-2
CDR3: CASGGLGAGGNNQPQHF
DNA: TGTGCATCAGGGGGACTCGGGGCAGGGGGCAACAATCAGCCCCAGCATTTT

J: TRBJ2-4
size: NA
D: NA
V: TRBV5-7
CDR3: CASSWTGRAKNIQYF
DNA: TGTGCCAGCAGCTGGACCGGGCGCGCCAAAAACATTCAGTACTTC

J: TRBJ2-1
size: NA
D: NA
V: TRBV24-1
CDR3: CATSDPTNNEQFF
DNA: TGTGCCACCAGTGACCCGACTAACAATGAGCAGTTCTTC

J: TRBJ2-7
size: once
D: NA
V: TRBV28
CDR3: CASQLGRISYNEQYF
DNA: TGTGCCAGCCAACTGGGACGAATCTCCTACAATGAGCAGTACTTC

J: TRBJ2-1
size: NA
D: TRBD2
V: TRBV19
CDR3: CASSSGRAAEQFF
DNA: TGTGCCAGTAGTAGCGGGAGGGCCGCTGAGCAGTTCTTC

J: TRBJ1-1
size: NA
D: NA
V: TRBV25-1
CDR3: CASSEQGTPLEAFF
DNA: TGTGCCAGCAGTGAGCAGGGGACCCCCCTCGAAGCTTTCTTT

J: TRBJ1-1
size: few
D: NA
V: TRBV4-1
CDR3: CASSQFGTAMNTEAFF
DNA: TGCGCCAGCAGCCAATTCGGGACGGCCATGAACACTGAAGCTTTCTTT

J: TRBJ1-2
size: NA
D: TRBD1
V: TRBV20-1
CDR3: CSASIQGDHGYTF
DNA: TGCAGTGCTAGTATTCAGGGGGATCATGGCTACACCTTC

J: TRBJ2-1
size: NA
D: TRBD1
V: TRBV29-1
CDR3: CSVEGLDRSSYNEQFF
DNA: TGCAGCGTTGAAGGGCTGGACAGGAGCTCCTACAATGAGCAGTTCTTC

J: TRBJ2-7
size: many
D: NA
V: TRBV29-1
CDR3: CSVDGREPYEQYF
DNA: TGCAGCGTTGATGGCAGGGAACCCTACGAGCAGTACTTC

J: TRBJ2-5
size: NA
D: NA
V: TRBV5-1
CDR3: CASSRGVGGETQYF
DNA: TGCGCCAGCAGCCGAGGGGTTGGCGGAGAGACCCAGTACTTC

J: TRBJ2-7
size: few
D: NA
V: TRBV20-1
CDR3: CSARVNPQGFEQYF
DNA: TGCAGTGCTAGAGTCAACCCACAGGGTTTCGAGCAGTACTTC

J: TRBJ2-5
size: few
D: NA
V: TRBV12-3/TRBV12-4
CDR3: CASSLVRAGGETQYF
DNA: TGTGCCAGCAGTTTAGTACGGGCCGGTGGAGAGACCCAGTACTTC

J: TRBJ1-2
size: NA
D: NA
V: TRBV12-3/TRBV12-4
CDR3: CASEGGGTANYGYTF
DNA: TGTGCCAGCGAAGGTGGGGGAACGGCTAACTATGGCTACACCTTC